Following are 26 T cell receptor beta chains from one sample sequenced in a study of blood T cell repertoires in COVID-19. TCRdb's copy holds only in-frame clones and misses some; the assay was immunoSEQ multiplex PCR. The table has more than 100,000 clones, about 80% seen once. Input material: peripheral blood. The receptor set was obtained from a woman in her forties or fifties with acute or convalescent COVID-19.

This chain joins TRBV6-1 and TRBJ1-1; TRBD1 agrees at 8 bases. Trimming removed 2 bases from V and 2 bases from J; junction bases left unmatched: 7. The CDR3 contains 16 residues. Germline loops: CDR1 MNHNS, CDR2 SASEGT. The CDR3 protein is CASSERGGQANTEAFF. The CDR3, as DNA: TGTGCCAGCAGTGAACGAGGGGGACAGGCCAACACTGAAGCTTTCTTT.

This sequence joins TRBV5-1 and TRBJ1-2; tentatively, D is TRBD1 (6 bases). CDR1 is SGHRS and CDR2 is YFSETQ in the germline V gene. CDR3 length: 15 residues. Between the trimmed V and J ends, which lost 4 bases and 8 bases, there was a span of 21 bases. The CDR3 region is CASSLGGITGFGYTF. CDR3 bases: TGCGCCAGCAGCCTGGGGGGCATTACAGGGTTCGGCTACACCTTC.

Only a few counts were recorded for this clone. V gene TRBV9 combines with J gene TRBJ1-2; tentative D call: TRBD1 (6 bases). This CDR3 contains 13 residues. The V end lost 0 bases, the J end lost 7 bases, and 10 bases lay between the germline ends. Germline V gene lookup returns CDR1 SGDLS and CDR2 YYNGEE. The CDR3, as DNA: TGTGCCAGCAGCGTAGACAGGGCTTCTGGCTACACCTTC. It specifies CASSVDRASGYTF.

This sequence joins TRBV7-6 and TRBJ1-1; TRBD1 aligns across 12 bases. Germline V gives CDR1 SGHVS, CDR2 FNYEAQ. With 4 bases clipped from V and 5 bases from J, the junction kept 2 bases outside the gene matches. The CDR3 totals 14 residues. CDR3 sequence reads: CASSWGQGATEAFF. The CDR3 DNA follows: TGTGCCAGCAGCTGGGGACAGGGGGCAACTGAAGCTTTCTTT.

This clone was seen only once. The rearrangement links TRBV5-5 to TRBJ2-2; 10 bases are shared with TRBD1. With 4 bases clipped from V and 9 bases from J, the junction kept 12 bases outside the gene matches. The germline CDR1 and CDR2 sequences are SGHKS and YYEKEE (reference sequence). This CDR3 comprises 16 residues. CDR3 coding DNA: TGTGCCAGCAGCCTCGGGACAGGGGTCCGAGGGAGGGAGCTGTTTTTT. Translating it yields CASSLGTGVRGRELFF.

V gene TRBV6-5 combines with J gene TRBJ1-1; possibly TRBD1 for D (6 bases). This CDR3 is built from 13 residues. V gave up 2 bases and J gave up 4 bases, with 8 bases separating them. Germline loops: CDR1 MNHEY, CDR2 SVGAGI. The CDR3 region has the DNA TGTGCCAGCAGTTACAGGGGGGGCACTGAAGCTTTCTTT. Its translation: CASSYRGGTEAFF.

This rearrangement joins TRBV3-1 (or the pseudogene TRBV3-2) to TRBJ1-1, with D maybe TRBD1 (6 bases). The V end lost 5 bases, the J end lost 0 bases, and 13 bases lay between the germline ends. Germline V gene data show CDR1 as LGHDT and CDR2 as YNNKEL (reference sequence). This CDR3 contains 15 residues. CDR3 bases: TGTGCCAGCAGCAAAAGACAGGTTATGAACACTGAAGCTTTCTTT. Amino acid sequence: CASSKRQVMNTEAFF.

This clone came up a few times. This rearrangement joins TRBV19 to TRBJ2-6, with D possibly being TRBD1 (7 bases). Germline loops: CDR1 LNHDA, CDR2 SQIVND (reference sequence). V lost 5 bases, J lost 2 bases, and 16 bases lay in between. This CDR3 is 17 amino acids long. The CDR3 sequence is CASSAGRTGAGANVLTF. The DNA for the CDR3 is TGTGCCAGTAGTGCGGGGCGCACAGGGGCTGGGGCCAACGTCCTGACTTTC. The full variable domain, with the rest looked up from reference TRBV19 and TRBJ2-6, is DGGITQSPKYLFRKEGQNVTLSCEQNLNHDAMYWYRQDPGQGLRLIYYSQIVNDFQKGDIAEGYSVSREKKESFPLTVTSAQKNPTAFYLCASSAGRTGAGANVLTFGAGSRLTVL.

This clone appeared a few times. The CDR3 DNA sequence: TGTGCAAGTCGCTTCCGGGACAGGGGATTAGGGACCCAGTACTTC. Residues: CASRFRDRGLGTQYF. The gene calls are TRBV12-2 and TRBJ2-5; the table's D call of TRBD1 was not tested on the DNA. TRBV12-2 is assigned pseudogene status. The CDR3 has 15 residues.

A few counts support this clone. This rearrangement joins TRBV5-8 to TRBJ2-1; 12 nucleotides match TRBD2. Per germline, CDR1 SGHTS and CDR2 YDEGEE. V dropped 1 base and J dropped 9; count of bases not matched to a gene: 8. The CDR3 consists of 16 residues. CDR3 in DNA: TGTGCCAGCAGCTTGCTAACTAGCGGGGGGCCCGGTGAGCAGTTCTTC. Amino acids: CASSLLTSGGPGEQFF.

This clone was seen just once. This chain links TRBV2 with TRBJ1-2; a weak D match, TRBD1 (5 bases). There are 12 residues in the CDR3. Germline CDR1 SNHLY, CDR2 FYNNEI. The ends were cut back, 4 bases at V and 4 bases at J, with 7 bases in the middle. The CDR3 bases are TGTGCCAGCAGTGGACAGCTCTATGGCTACACCTTC. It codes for CASSGQLYGYTF.

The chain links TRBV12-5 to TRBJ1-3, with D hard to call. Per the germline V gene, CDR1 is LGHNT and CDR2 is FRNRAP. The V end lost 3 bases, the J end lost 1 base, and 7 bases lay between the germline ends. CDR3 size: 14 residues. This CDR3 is CASGLSGSGNTIYF. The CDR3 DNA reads TGTGCTAGTGGTTTATCAGGTTCTGGAAACACCATATATTTT.

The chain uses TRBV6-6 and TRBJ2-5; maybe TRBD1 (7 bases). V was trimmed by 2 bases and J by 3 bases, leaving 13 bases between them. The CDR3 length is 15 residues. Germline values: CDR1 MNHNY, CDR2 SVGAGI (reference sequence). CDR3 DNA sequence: TGTGCCAGCAGTTACCGCGGGACAGCCGAAGAGACCCAGTACTTC. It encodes CASSYRGTAEETQYF.

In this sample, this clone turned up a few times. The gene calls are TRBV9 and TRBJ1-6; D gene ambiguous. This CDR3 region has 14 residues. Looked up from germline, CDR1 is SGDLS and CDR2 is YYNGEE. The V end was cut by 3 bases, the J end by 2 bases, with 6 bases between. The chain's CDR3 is CASSGATYNSPLHF. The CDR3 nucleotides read TGTGCCAGCAGCGGGGCGACCTATAATTCACCCCTCCACTTT.

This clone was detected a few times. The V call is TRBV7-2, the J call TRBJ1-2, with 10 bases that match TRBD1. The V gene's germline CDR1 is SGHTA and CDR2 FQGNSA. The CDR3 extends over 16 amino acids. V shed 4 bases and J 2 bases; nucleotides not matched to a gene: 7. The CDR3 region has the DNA TGTGCCAGCAGCTCTTTCCCGGGACAGGGGAACTATGGCTACACCTTC. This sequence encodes CASSSFPGQGNYGYTF.

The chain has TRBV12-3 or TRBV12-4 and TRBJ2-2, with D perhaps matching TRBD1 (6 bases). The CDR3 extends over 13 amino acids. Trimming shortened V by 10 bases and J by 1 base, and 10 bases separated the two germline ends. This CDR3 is CAIATGNTGELFF. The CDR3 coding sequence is TGTGCCATCGCGACAGGGAACACCGGGGAGCTGTTTTTT.

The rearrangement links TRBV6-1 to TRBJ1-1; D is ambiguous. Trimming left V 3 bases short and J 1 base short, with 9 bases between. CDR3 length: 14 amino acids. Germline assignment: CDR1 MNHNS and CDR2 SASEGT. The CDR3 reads CASSELRGNTEAFF. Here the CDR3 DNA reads TGTGCCAGCAGTGAGCTACGGGGGAACACTGAAGCTTTCTTT.

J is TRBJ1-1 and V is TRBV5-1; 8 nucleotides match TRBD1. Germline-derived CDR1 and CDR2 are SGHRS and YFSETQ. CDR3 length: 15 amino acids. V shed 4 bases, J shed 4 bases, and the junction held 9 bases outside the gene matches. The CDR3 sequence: CASSTSRGLVTEAFF. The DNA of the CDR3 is TGCGCCAGCAGCACATCCAGGGGGCTGGTCACTGAAGCTTTCTTT.

The CDR3 DNA reads TGCGCCAGCAGCCAAGACGGTAGAGAGAGCTACGAGCAGTACTTC. It translates to CASSQDGRESYEQYF. This sequence joins TRBV4-1 and TRBJ2-7; D unclear. Germline CDR1 and CDR2: MGHRA and YSYEKL. Trimming pared 0 bases from V and 3 bases from J, leaving 12 bases between. The CDR3 sequence is 15 residues long.

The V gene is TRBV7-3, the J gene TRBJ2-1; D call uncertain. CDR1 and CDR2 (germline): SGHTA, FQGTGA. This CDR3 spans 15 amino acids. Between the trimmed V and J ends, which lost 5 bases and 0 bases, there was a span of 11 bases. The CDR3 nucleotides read TGTGCCAGCAGCCCACACACGAACTCCTACAATGAGCAGTTCTTC. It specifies CASSPHTNSYNEQFF.

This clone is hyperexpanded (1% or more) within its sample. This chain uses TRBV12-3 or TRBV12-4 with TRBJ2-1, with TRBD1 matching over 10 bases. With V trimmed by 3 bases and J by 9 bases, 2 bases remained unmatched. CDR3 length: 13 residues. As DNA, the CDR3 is TGTGCCAGCAGTTTGGACAGGGGGAGTGAGCAGTTCTTC. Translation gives CASSLDRGSEQFF.

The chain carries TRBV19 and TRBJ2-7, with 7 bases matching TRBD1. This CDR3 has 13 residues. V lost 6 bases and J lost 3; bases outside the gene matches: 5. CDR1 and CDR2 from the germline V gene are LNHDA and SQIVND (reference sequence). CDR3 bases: TGTGCCAGTAGCCCGACAGGGAGCTACGAGCAGTACTTC. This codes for CASSPTGSYEQYF.

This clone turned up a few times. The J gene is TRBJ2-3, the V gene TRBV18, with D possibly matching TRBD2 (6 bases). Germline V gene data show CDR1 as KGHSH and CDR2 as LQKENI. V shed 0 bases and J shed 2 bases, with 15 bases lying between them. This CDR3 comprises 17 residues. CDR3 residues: CASSPPGGSSYTDTQYF. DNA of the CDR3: TGTGCCAGCTCACCACCAGGAGGGAGCAGCTACACAGATACGCAGTATTTT.

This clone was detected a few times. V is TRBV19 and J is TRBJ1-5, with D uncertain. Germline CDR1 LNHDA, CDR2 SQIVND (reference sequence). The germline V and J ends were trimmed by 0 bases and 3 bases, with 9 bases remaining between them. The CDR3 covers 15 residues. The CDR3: CASSIDMGANQPQHF. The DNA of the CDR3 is TGTGCCAGTAGTATAGATATGGGAGCCAATCAGCCCCAGCATTTT.

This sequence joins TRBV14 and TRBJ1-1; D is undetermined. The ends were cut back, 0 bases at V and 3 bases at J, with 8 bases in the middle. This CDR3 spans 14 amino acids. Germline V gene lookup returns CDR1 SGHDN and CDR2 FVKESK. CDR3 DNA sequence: TGTGCCAGCAGCCAAGACAGGAGGCACACTGAAGCTTTCTTT. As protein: CASSQDRRHTEAFF.

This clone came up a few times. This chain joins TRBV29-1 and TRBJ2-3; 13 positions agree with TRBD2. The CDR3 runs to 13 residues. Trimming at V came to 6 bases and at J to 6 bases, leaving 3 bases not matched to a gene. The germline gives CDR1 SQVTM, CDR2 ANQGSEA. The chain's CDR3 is CSVGLAGSDTQYF. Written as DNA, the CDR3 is TGCAGCGTGGGACTAGCGGGGTCGGATACGCAGTATTTT.